These 18 T cell receptor beta chains were all obtained from the same sample, sequenced in a study of blood T cell repertoires in COVID-19. Assay used: immunoSEQ multiplex PCR; TCRdb lists only in-frame clones, some missing. Of fewer than 250,000 clones in the sample, 80% to 95% were seen once. Sequenced input: peripheral blood. All receptors come from a man aged 60 to 69 with COVID-19, enrolled during active disease.

This clone appeared once. The chain employs TRBV18 and TRBJ2-7; D perhaps matches TRBD2 (6 bases). The ends were cut back, 4 bases at V and 4 bases at J, with 17 bases in the middle. CDR3 length: 15 residues. Germline assignment: CDR1 KGHSH and CDR2 LQKENI. CDR3 nucleotide sequence: TGTGCCAGCTCACGTTCTACGGGAGAAATATACGAGCAGTACTTC. The encoded protein is CASSRSTGEIYEQYF.

V usage is TRBV2 and J usage is TRBJ2-2; D unclear. Germline-derived CDR1 and CDR2 are SNHLY and FYNNEI. The V end was cut by 6 bases, the J end by 1 base, with 6 bases between. This CDR3 is built from 13 residues. CDR3 nucleotides: TGTGCCAGCAGCGTAGAGAACACCGGGGAGCTGTTTTTT. Translated, it gives CASSVENTGELFF. The whole variable domain, remainder taken from reference TRBV2 and TRBJ2-2, is EPEVTQTPSHQVTQMGQEVILRCVPISNHLYFYWYRQILGQKVEFLVSFYNNEISEKSEIFDDQFSVERPDGSNFTLKIRSTKLEDSAMYFCASSVENTGELFFGEGSRLTVL.

The V and J genes are TRBV6-4 and TRBJ2-2, with 9 bases identical to TRBD1. There are 13 residues in the CDR3. Germline lookup yields CDR1 MRHNA and CDR2 SNTAGT. After removal of 10 bases from V and 5 bases from J, the junction contained 5 bases not matched to a gene. CDR3: CATGTGWTGELFF. CDR3 nucleotide sequence: TGTGCCACCGGGACAGGGTGGACCGGGGAGCTGTTTTTT.

V and J are TRBV5-4 and TRBJ2-2, with TRBD1 matching 8 bases. Per germline, CDR1 SGHNT and CDR2 YYREEE (reference sequence). There are 16 residues in the CDR3. After removal of 4 bases from V and 4 bases from J, the junction contained 9 bases not matched to a gene. The CDR3 sequence is CASSVEPGGLTGELFF. As DNA, the CDR3 is TGTGCCAGCAGCGTGGAGCCAGGGGGCCTCACCGGGGAGCTGTTTTTT.

The V call is TRBV18, the J call TRBJ2-5; 9 positions agree with TRBD1. Germline CDR1 reads KGHSH; CDR2 reads LQKENI. The CDR3 has 19 residues. Trimming cost V 5 bases and J 9 bases; bases outside gene matches: 25. CDR3 sequence (DNA): TGTGCCAGCTCATTGACACGGGACAGGGTATTCCACCGCAGGGTTGCCCAGTACTTC. It yields the protein CASSLTRDRVFHRRVAQYF.

In nucleotides, the CDR3 is TGTGCCAGCAGCCAGGTAGCGGGGGCCTACAATGAGCAGTTCTTC. It encodes CASSQVAGAYNEQFF. This chain connects TRBV3-1 (or the pseudogene TRBV3-2) to TRBJ2-1, with TRBD2 matching over 9 bases. Unmatched junction bases numbered 2, after V lost 3 bases and J lost 2 bases. The V gene's germline CDR1 is LGHDT and CDR2 YNNKEL (reference sequence). CDR3 length: 15 residues.

The chain couples TRBV2 to TRBJ1-2, with D maybe TRBD1 (6 bases). Germline CDR1 SNHLY, CDR2 FYNNEI. The V end lost 6 bases, the J end lost 3 bases, and 14 bases lay between the germline ends. The CDR3 has 14 residues. The CDR3 coding sequence is TGTGCCAGCAGGCCTGGACAGTTTGACTATGGCTACACCTTC. This translates into CASRPGQFDYGYTF.

This chain connects TRBV7-2 to TRBJ2-1; D unclear. CDR3 length equals 16 residues. Germline loops: CDR1 SGHTA, CDR2 FQGNSA. V was clipped by 1 base and J by 4 bases, with 14 bases between them. The CDR3 is CASSLVRIKGYNEQFF. For the CDR3, the DNA is TGTGCCAGCAGCTTAGTGCGGATCAAAGGTTACAATGAGCAGTTCTTC.

This clone came up a few times. Compared with germline, one end of the junction differs, possibly owing to a read error. This chain uses TRBV2 with TRBJ1-6; 7 bases agree with TRBD1. Germline CDR1 and CDR2: SNHLY and FYNNEI. The CDR3 runs 14 residues. CDR3 in amino acids: CGSILGTVDSPLHF. In DNA form, the CDR3 reads TGCGGCAGCATCTTAGGGACAGTCGATTCACCCCTCCACTTT.

CDR3 sequence (DNA): TGTGCCAGCAGCTTGGCGGGGGGGCCTGGGGAGACCCAGTACTTC. Translating it yields CASSLAGGPGETQYF. The chain recombines TRBV5-4 with TRBJ2-5, with 8 bases aligning to TRBD2. Trimming took 0 bases from V and 5 from J; bases not matched to a gene: 6. CDR1 and CDR2 (germline): SGHNT, YYREEE (reference sequence). CDR3 length: 15 residues.

The V and J genes are TRBV6-5 and TRBJ1-2; the D is unclear. This CDR3 has 13 amino acids. Trimming removed 0 bases from V and 7 bases from J, with 9 bases in between. From germline, CDR1 is MNHEY and CDR2 SVGAGI. The DNA of the CDR3 is TGTGCCAGCAGTTACTCCCGCGATCTTGGCTACACCTTC. As protein: CASSYSRDLGYTF.

The rearrangement uses TRBV14 and TRBJ1-1; 9 bases are a match to TRBD1. V lost 3 bases and J lost 0; bases outside the gene matches: 2. This CDR3 has 15 amino acids. The V gene's germline CDR1 is SGHDN and CDR2 FVKESK. The CDR3 protein is CASSHRTGVNTEAFF. The CDR3 nucleotides are TGTGCCAGCAGCCATAGGACAGGGGTGAACACTGAAGCTTTCTTT.

The chain links TRBV28 to TRBJ2-7, with 9 positions matching TRBD2. The V and J ends lost 7 bases and 0 bases, in that order; junction bases with no gene match: 16. Germline V gene lookup returns CDR1 MDHEN and CDR2 SYDVKM. The length of the CDR3 is 18 residues. The CDR3 sequence: CASMSVLPSGRSSYEQYF. As DNA, the CDR3 is TGTGCCAGCATGTCCGTTCTACCAAGCGGGAGGAGCTCCTACGAGCAGTACTTC.

This chain uses TRBV16 with TRBJ1-5; the D gene is possibly TRBD1 (5 bases). V gave up 0 bases and J gave up 1 base, with 16 bases separating them. Germline V CDR1 and CDR2: KGHSY, FQNENV. This CDR3 is 18 amino acids long. The CDR3 sequence: CASSQSSQGTQSNQPQHF. CDR3 sequence (DNA): TGTGCCAGCAGCCAATCGTCGCAGGGTACCCAGAGCAATCAGCCCCAGCATTTT.

This clone is a singleton in its sample. J is TRBJ2-5 and V is TRBV5-6, with TRBD2 matching 9 bases. CDR3 size: 17 residues. The germline gives CDR1 SGHDT, CDR2 YYEEEE. Trimming removed 1 base from V and 1 base from J; junction bases left unmatched: 8. CDR3 loop: CASSLMASGTFQETQYF. The CDR3, as DNA: TGTGCCAGCAGCTTGATGGCTAGCGGGACTTTCCAAGAGACCCAGTACTTC. Full variable domain (missing parts from reference TRBV5-6 and TRBJ2-5): DAGVTQSPTHLIKTRGQQVTLRCSPKSGHDTVSWYQQALGQGPQFIFQYYEEEERQRGNFPDRFSGHQFPNYSSELNVNALLLGDSALYLCASSLMASGTFQETQYFGPGTRLLVL.

V gene TRBV20-1 combines with J gene TRBJ1-4, with 11 positions matching TRBD1. Germline V lookup: CDR1 DFQATT, CDR2 SNEGSKA (reference sequence). This CDR3 region has 14 residues. Unmatched junction bases numbered 5, after V lost 3 bases and J lost 8 bases. CDR3 sequence (DNA): TGCAGTGCTAGTCTGGGACAGGGGGGGGAAAAACTGTTTTTT. Encoded protein: CSASLGQGGEKLFF.

J is TRBJ2-2 and V is TRBV7-2; 7 nucleotides line up with TRBD2. This CDR3 is 15 amino acids long. With V trimmed by 5 bases and J by 6 bases, 9 bases remained unmatched. CDR1 SGHTA and CDR2 FQGNSA come from the germline V gene. The CDR3 DNA sequence: TGTGCCAGCAGCCGCCCGGGCGGGGGAGCCGGGGAGCTGTTTTTT. Translation: CASSRPGGGAGELFF.

The genes are TRBV28 and TRBJ2-1; TRBD1 matches 10 bases. CDR1 and CDR2 (germline): MDHEN, SYDVKM. This CDR3 spans 19 amino acids. V lost 3 bases and J lost 5; bases outside the gene matches: 16. CDR3 protein: CASSFFPGQGTLADNEQFF. The CDR3 DNA sequence: TGTGCCAGCAGTTTCTTTCCGGGACAGGGGACGCTGGCGGACAATGAGCAGTTCTTC.